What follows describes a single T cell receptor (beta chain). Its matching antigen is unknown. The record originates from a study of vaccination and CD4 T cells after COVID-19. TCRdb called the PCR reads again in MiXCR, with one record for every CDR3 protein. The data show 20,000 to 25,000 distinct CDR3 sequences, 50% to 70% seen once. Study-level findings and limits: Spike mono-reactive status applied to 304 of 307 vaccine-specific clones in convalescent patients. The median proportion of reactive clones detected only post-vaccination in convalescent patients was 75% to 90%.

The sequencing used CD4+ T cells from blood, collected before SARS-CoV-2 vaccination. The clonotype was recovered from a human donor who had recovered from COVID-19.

The CDR3 nucleotides are TGTGCCAGCACTCCGGGACTAGCGGTGAGCTCCTACGAGCAGTACTTC. Its protein product is CASTPGLAVSSYEQYF. This chain joins TRBV6-1 and TRBJ2-7; 11 nucleotides align to TRBD2. Per the germline V gene, CDR1 is MNHNS and CDR2 is SASEGT. J lost 0 bases, V lost 7 bases, and 8 bases had no gene match. The CDR3 extends over 16 amino acids.